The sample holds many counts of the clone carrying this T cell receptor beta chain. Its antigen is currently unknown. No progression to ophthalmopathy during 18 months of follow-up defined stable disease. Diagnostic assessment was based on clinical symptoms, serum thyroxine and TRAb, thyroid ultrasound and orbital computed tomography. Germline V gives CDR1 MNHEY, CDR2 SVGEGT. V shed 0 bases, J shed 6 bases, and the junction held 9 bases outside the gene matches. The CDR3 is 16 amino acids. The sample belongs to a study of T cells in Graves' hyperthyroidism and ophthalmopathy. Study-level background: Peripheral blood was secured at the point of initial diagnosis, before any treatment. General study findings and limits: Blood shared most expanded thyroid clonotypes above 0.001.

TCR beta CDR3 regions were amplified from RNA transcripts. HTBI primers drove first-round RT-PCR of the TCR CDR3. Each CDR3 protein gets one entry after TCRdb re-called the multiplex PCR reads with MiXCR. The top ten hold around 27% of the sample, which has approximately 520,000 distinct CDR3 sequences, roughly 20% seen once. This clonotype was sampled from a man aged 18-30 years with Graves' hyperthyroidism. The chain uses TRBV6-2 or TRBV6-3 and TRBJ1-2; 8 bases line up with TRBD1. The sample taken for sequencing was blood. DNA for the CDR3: TGTGCCAGCAGTTACTCAAGGCCAGGGGGCGCGGATGGCTACACCTTC. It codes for CASSYSRPGGADGYTF.